This paragraph covers one T cell receptor (beta chain) sequence. Antigen specificity is unknown. A J-beta primer mix and a sample-barcoded 5' primer were used in a second PCR of about 7 to 12 cycles. A template-switch adaptor containing 12 random nucleotides labeled each cDNA molecule. TCRdb processed the 5' RACE reads anew with MiXCR; each CDR3 protein has one entry. The table includes 1.5 million to 2 million distinct CDR3 sequences, around 50% detected once. The data were obtained in a study of blood T cells in healthy people across ages. Study-wide findings and caveats: The study found TCR beta diversity correlated strongly with naive T cell percentage. Naive CD4+ cells and diversity were both higher in long-lived donors than in aged donors.

The people who gave samples were healthy Caucasians from Russia, aged roughly 6 to 90. This CDR3 region has 15 residues. Trimming took 4 bases from V and 2 from J, leaving 8 bases between them. The germline V gene encodes CDR1 KGHDR and CDR2 SFDVKD. Sequenced sample: blood. V and J are TRBV24-1 and TRBJ2-6; D is perhaps TRBD1 (6 bases). The receptor was isolated from a woman aged 40 to 50 in good health. In nucleotides, the CDR3 is TGTGCCACCAGTGACCGGACAGCTGGGGCCAACGTCCTGACTTTC. Its translation is CATSDRTAGANVLTF.